The 11 T cell receptor beta chains reported below all come from one sample, sequenced in a study of blood T cell repertoires in COVID-19. Using immunoSEQ multiplex PCR, the repertoire was profiled, and TCRdb retains in-frame clones only, with some absent. The table has a few hundred thousand clones, 80% to 90% seen once. What was sequenced was PBMCs or T cells enriched from blood (not recorded which). These receptors all come from a woman aged 40 to 49 with acute COVID-19.

Here the CDR3 DNA reads TGTGCCAGTAGTATAGAAACGACAGGGTCCTACGAGCAGTACTTC. Protein product: CASSIETTGSYEQYF. This chain joins TRBV19 and TRBJ2-7, with 7 bases that match TRBD1. V lost 0 bases and J lost 1; bases outside the gene matches: 3. Per the germline V gene, CDR1 is LNHDA and CDR2 is SQIVND (reference sequence). The CDR3 is 15 amino acids.

V and J are TRBV5-1 and TRBJ2-1; TRBD2 is a possible D gene (6 bases). V lost 4 bases and J lost 9, with 23 bases in between. This CDR3 comprises 16 residues. Germline loops: CDR1 SGHRS, CDR2 YFSETQ. This CDR3 reads CASSPTGRRAYSEQFF. For the CDR3, the DNA is TGCGCCAGCAGCCCAACCGGACGGAGGGCCTATAGTGAGCAGTTCTTC. Full variable domain (outside the CDR3, taken from reference TRBV5-1 and TRBJ2-1): KAGVTQTPRYLIKTRGQQVTLSCSPISGHRSVSWYQQTPGQGLQFLFEYFSETQRNKGNFPGRFSGRQFSNSRSEMNVSTLELGDSALYLCASSPTGRRAYSEQFFGPGTRLTVL.

The chain employs TRBV7-2 and TRBJ1-1; TRBD1 might be the D (5 bases). Germline CDR1 SGHTA, CDR2 FQGNSA. This CDR3 has 16 amino acids. Trimming pared 1 base from V and 0 bases from J, leaving 12 bases between. CDR3: CASSLGGRPMNTEAFF. CDR3 DNA sequence: TGTGCCAGCAGCTTAGGGGGCAGGCCTATGAACACTGAAGCTTTCTTT.

This clone was detected once. V usage is TRBV5-1 and J usage is TRBJ1-4; 9 positions agree with TRBD1. Germline CDR1 is SGHRS and CDR2 is YFSETQ. After removal of 5 bases from V and 3 bases from J, the junction contained 11 bases not matched to a gene. CDR3 length: 17 residues. CDR3: CASRTGGLTFPNEKLFF. The DNA for the CDR3 is TGCGCCAGCAGGACAGGGGGATTAACCTTTCCTAATGAAAAACTGTTTTTT.

Written as DNA, the CDR3 is TGTGCCAGCAGCCACGGACAGGGGGGCTACACCTTC. It encodes CASSHGQGGYTF. The V gene is TRBV7-9, the J gene TRBJ1-2, with 9 nucleotides matching TRBD1. The germline gives CDR1 SEHNR, CDR2 FQNEAQ (reference sequence). This CDR3 contains 12 residues. J gave up 8 bases and V 5 bases, and 3 bases lay outside the gene matches.

This chain uses TRBV4-3 with TRBJ1-1; a possible D gene is TRBD1 (5 bases). V lost 1 base and J 2 bases, leaving 11 bases between the germline ends. Germline-derived CDR1 and CDR2 are LGHNA and YSLEER. The CDR3 is made up of 15 amino acids. The CDR3 DNA is TGCGCCAGCAGCCAAGGGGGCAGGCTTAACACTGAAGCTTTCTTT. The encoded protein is CASSQGGRLNTEAFF.

This clone occurred a few times. The rearrangement joins TRBV6-5 to TRBJ1-3; D possibly corresponds to TRBD1 (5 bases). The CDR3 contains 14 residues. The V gene lost 6 bases and the J gene lost 1 base, with 10 bases spanning the gap. Germline V gene lookup returns CDR1 MNHEY and CDR2 SVGAGI. The CDR3, as DNA: TGTGCCAGCAGAGACAGAGGTTCTGGAAACACCATATATTTT. This gives the protein CASRDRGSGNTIYF.

Only one count was recorded for this clone. The rearrangement joins TRBV6-2 or TRBV6-3 to TRBJ2-7, with a tentative D call TRBD2 (6 bases). The CDR3 spans 14 residues. With 2 bases removed from V and 3 bases from J, the gap between germline ends came to 11 bases. Germline assignment: CDR1 MNHEY and CDR2 SVGEGT. CDR3 region: CASSYGLAHYEQYF. The CDR3, as DNA: TGTGCCAGCAGTTACGGGCTAGCGCACTACGAGCAGTACTTC.

This clone was detected only once. This sequence joins TRBV6-4 and TRBJ2-7; D is perhaps TRBD2 (5 bases). The length of the CDR3 is 17 residues. Germline V gene lookup returns CDR1 MRHNA and CDR2 SNTAGT. The ends were cut back, 0 bases at V and 2 bases at J, with 17 bases in the middle. The CDR3 DNA is TGTGCCAGCAGTGACTCGAGGGAGCGGAGAAAAACCTACGAGCAGTACTTC. Its protein product is CASSDSRERRKTYEQYF.

V gene TRBV7-9 combines with J gene TRBJ1-2, with D maybe TRBD1 (5 bases). V was trimmed by 5 bases and J by 8 bases, leaving 18 bases between them. This CDR3 contains 14 residues. Germline assignment: CDR1 SEHNR and CDR2 FQNEAQ (reference sequence). The CDR3 DNA reads TGTGCCAGCAGCCATCAAACTTTTGGGGGGGGCTACACCTTC. Translation: CASSHQTFGGGYTF.

J is TRBJ1-5 and V is TRBV5-8; 8 positions agree with TRBD1. Germline CDR1 is SGHTS and CDR2 is YDEGEE. The V and J ends lost 0 bases and 7 bases, in that order; junction bases with no gene match: 12. There are 17 residues in the CDR3. In DNA, the CDR3 is TGTGCCAGCAGCTTGGCCCACCGAACAGGGGGTGGCCAGCCCCAGCATTTT. This codes for CASSLAHRTGGGQPQHF. Looking up the rest from reference TRBV5-8 and TRBJ1-5 gives the full variable domain: EAGVTQSPTHLIKTRGQQATLRCSPISGHTSVYWYQQALGLGLQFLLWYDEGEERNRGNFPPRFSGRQFPNYSSELNVNALELEDSALYLCASSLAHRTGGGQPQHFGDGTRLSIL.